Listed below are T cell receptor beta chains from one sample, sequenced in a study of vaccination effects on CD4 cells after COVID-19. Some clones are missing from TCRdb's copy, which holds only in-frame ones; the method was immunoSEQ multiplex PCR. The sample consists of roughly 55,000 clones, roughly three quarters of them appearing once. Which antigens these TCRs recognize remains unknown. The sequenced sample was CD4+ T cells from PBMCs cultured with HCoV-OC43 spike peptides, obtained after COVID-19 vaccination. All receptors derive from a human donor who received a COVID-19 vaccine. Each CDR3 is given with its conserved first and last residue. D genes are given only for firm matches. Not all rows give a size; the values are once, few, many and, for expanded clones, a class.

j_gene: TRBJ1-6; v_gene: TRBV7-9; abundance: NA; d_gene: NA; CDR3aa: CASSQKKSSYNSPLHF; CDR3nt: TGTGCCAGCAGCCAGAAGAAAAGCTCCTATAATTCACCCCTCCACTTT
j_gene: TRBJ2-1; v_gene: TRBV10-2; abundance: NA; d_gene: NA; CDR3aa: CASSPLASSYNEQFF; CDR3nt: TGCGCCAGCAGCCCGCTGGCGAGCTCCTACAATGAGCAGTTCTTC
j_gene: TRBJ2-5; v_gene: TRBV5-1; abundance: NA; d_gene: TRBD2; CDR3aa: CASSSRPTSGGAGETQYF; CDR3nt: TGCGCCAGCAGCTCCCGACCAACTAGCGGGGGGGCTGGGGAGACCCAGTACTTC
j_gene: TRBJ1-3; v_gene: TRBV6-5; abundance: once; d_gene: TRBD1; CDR3aa: CASSLHPTGGNTIYF; CDR3nt: TGTGCCAGCAGTCTACATCCGACAGGGGGAAACACCATATATTTT
j_gene: TRBJ2-3; v_gene: TRBV27; abundance: NA; d_gene: NA; CDR3aa: CASSLNSRGHDTQYF; CDR3nt: TGTGCCAGCAGTTTAAATTCGAGGGGCCATGATACGCAGTATTTT
j_gene: TRBJ1-2; v_gene: TRBV3-1/TRBV3-2; abundance: NA; d_gene: NA; CDR3aa: CASSQIEQGYYGYTF; CDR3nt: TGTGCCAGCAGCCAAATTGAACAGGGATATTATGGCTACACCTTC
j_gene: TRBJ1-4; v_gene: TRBV7-9; abundance: NA; d_gene: NA; CDR3aa: CASSERATNEKLFF; CDR3nt: TGTGCCAGCAGCGAGCGGGCAACTAATGAAAAACTGTTTTTT
j_gene: TRBJ1-2; v_gene: TRBV4-3; abundance: few; d_gene: NA; CDR3aa: CASSSGREGYTF; CDR3nt: TGCGCCAGCAGCTCTGGTCGGGAGGGCTACACCTTC
j_gene: TRBJ1-5; v_gene: TRBV6-5; abundance: few; d_gene: NA; CDR3aa: CASSYSGSNQPQHF; CDR3nt: TGTGCCAGCAGTTACTCTGGCAGCAATCAGCCCCAGCATTTT
j_gene: TRBJ1-2; v_gene: TRBV4-1; abundance: NA; d_gene: NA; CDR3aa: CASSQVSPTFGGYTF; CDR3nt: TGCGCCAGCAGCCAAGTTTCCCCTACCTTTGGCGGCTACACCTTC
j_gene: TRBJ1-1; v_gene: TRBV29-1; abundance: NA; d_gene: TRBD1; CDR3aa: CSAEDRGYTEAFF; CDR3nt: TGCAGCGCCGAGGACAGGGGATACACTGAAGCTTTCTTT
j_gene: TRBJ1-6; v_gene: TRBV6-2/TRBV6-3; abundance: once; d_gene: NA; CDR3aa: CASSYSGTTDSPLHF; CDR3nt: TGTGCCAGCAGTTACTCGGGCACTACGGATTCACCCCTCCACTTT
j_gene: TRBJ2-3; v_gene: TRBV19; abundance: few; d_gene: NA; CDR3aa: CASRRTGTDTQYF; CDR3nt: TGTGCCAGCAGACGGACTGGCACAGATACGCAGTATTTT
j_gene: TRBJ1-1; v_gene: TRBV5-1; abundance: few; d_gene: NA; CDR3aa: CASSADSTNTEAFF; CDR3nt: TGCGCCAGCAGCGCTGACAGTACGAACACTGAAGCTTTCTTT
j_gene: TRBJ1-2; v_gene: TRBV5-4; abundance: NA; d_gene: TRBD1; CDR3aa: CASSEGQGADYGYTF; CDR3nt: TGTGCCAGCAGCGAGGGACAGGGGGCTGACTATGGCTACACCTTC
j_gene: TRBJ1-2; v_gene: TRBV5-6; abundance: NA; d_gene: TRBD1; CDR3aa: CASSYDRVYGYTF; CDR3nt: TGTGCCAGCAGCTATGACAGGGTCTATGGCTACACCTTC
j_gene: TRBJ1-1; v_gene: TRBV25-1; abundance: NA; d_gene: NA; CDR3aa: CASSRTGTIEAFF; CDR3nt: TGTGCCAGCAGTAGAACCGGGACGATCGAAGCTTTCTTT
j_gene: TRBJ1-4; v_gene: TRBV5-6; abundance: NA; d_gene: TRBD1; CDR3aa: CASNKDRGSYVNEKLFF; CDR3nt: TGTGCCAGCAACAAAGACAGGGGTAGCTATGTTAATGAAAAACTGTTTTTT
j_gene: TRBJ1-1; v_gene: TRBV7-2; abundance: NA; d_gene: NA; CDR3aa: CASSTSQGTEAFF; CDR3nt: TGTGCCAGCAGCACGAGTCAGGGGACTGAAGCTTTCTTT
j_gene: TRBJ1-6; v_gene: TRBV19; abundance: NA; d_gene: NA; CDR3aa: CASSIEGGSPLHF; CDR3nt: TGTGCCAGTAGTATAGAGGGGGGTTCGCCCCTCCACTTT
j_gene: TRBJ2-5; v_gene: TRBV24-1; abundance: NA; d_gene: NA; CDR3aa: CATSDFRGGQETQYF; CDR3nt: TGTGCCACCAGTGATTTTCGTGGGGGTCAAGAGACCCAGTACTTC
j_gene: TRBJ2-3; v_gene: TRBV3-1/TRBV3-2; abundance: NA; d_gene: NA; CDR3aa: CASRRQGTDTQYF; CDR3nt: TGTGCCAGCAGGAGGCAAGGCACAGATACGCAGTATTTT
j_gene: TRBJ2-3; v_gene: TRBV9; abundance: NA; d_gene: TRBD1; CDR3aa: CASSVAGTQGLSDTQYF; CDR3nt: TGTGCCAGCAGCGTAGCCGGAACACAGGGGTTGTCAGATACGCAGTATTTT
j_gene: TRBJ2-3; v_gene: TRBV23-1; abundance: NA; d_gene: TRBD2; CDR3aa: CASSPPGLAASTDTQYF; CDR3nt: TGCGCCAGCAGTCCTCCGGGACTAGCGGCAAGCACAGATACGCAGTATTTT
j_gene: TRBJ1-6; v_gene: TRBV14; abundance: few; d_gene: TRBD1; CDR3aa: CASSPLRGLVNSPLHF; CDR3nt: TGTGCCAGCAGCCCGCTAAGGGGGCTAGTTAATTCACCCCTCCACTTT
j_gene: TRBJ2-3; v_gene: TRBV11-2; abundance: NA; d_gene: TRBD2; CDR3aa: CASSLERKPGLLSTDTQYF; CDR3nt: TGTGCCAGCAGCTTAGAAAGGAAACCGGGACTACTAAGCACAGATACGCAGTATTTT
j_gene: TRBJ2-3; v_gene: TRBV5-1; abundance: NA; d_gene: NA; CDR3aa: CASSLAEDTQYF; CDR3nt: TGCGCCAGCAGCTTGGCCGAAGATACGCAGTATTTT
j_gene: TRBJ2-5; v_gene: TRBV7-3; abundance: NA; d_gene: TRBD1; CDR3aa: CASSLTSGTGAETQYF; CDR3nt: TGTGCCAGCAGCTTAACGTCGGGGACAGGGGCAGAGACCCAGTACTTC
j_gene: TRBJ2-5; v_gene: TRBV28; abundance: NA; d_gene: NA; CDR3aa: CASSSRTDQETQYF; CDR3nt: TGTGCCAGCAGTTCTCGGACAGACCAAGAGACCCAGTACTTC
j_gene: TRBJ1-2; v_gene: TRBV30; abundance: NA; d_gene: NA; CDR3aa: CAWRYSPNYGYTF; CDR3nt: TGTGCCTGGAGGTACAGCCCGAACTATGGCTACACCTTC
j_gene: TRBJ1-1; v_gene: TRBV4-3; abundance: once; d_gene: TRBD1; CDR3aa: CASSPDRARHNTEAFF; CDR3nt: TGCGCCAGCAGCCCAGACAGGGCTCGGCACAACACTGAAGCTTTCTTT
j_gene: TRBJ2-3; v_gene: TRBV28; abundance: NA; d_gene: NA; CDR3aa: CASSPNVRSTDTQYF; CDR3nt: TGTGCCAGCAGTCCGAATGTCCGTTCCACAGATACGCAGTATTTT
j_gene: TRBJ2-1; v_gene: TRBV28; abundance: NA; d_gene: NA; CDR3aa: CASSSSGRGVREQFF; CDR3nt: TGTGCCAGCAGTTCGTCAGGCAGGGGGGTACGTGAGCAGTTCTTC
j_gene: TRBJ1-5; v_gene: TRBV21-1; abundance: NA; d_gene: NA; CDR3aa: CASSKDHHSNQPQHF; CDR3nt: TGTGCCAGCAGCAAAGATCACCATAGCAATCAGCCCCAGCATTTT
j_gene: TRBJ1-2; v_gene: TRBV6-5; abundance: NA; d_gene: TRBD1; CDR3aa: CASSYSRTGGGYGYTF; CDR3nt: TGTGCCAGCAGTTACTCGAGGACAGGGGGTGGCTATGGCTACACCTTC
j_gene: TRBJ1-2; v_gene: TRBV6-5; abundance: NA; d_gene: NA; CDR3aa: CASSYTRDYGYTF; CDR3nt: TGTGCCAGCAGTTACACACGCGACTATGGCTACACCTTC
j_gene: TRBJ1-2; v_gene: TRBV19; abundance: NA; d_gene: NA; CDR3aa: CASSIAAGNYGYTF; CDR3nt: TGTGCCAGTAGTATAGCGGCCGGTAACTATGGCTACACCTTC
j_gene: TRBJ2-5; v_gene: TRBV2; abundance: NA; d_gene: TRBD2; CDR3aa: CASSAIAGGRETQYF; CDR3nt: TGTGCCAGCAGCGCCATAGCGGGGGGGCGAGAGACCCAGTACTTC
j_gene: TRBJ1-1; v_gene: TRBV3-1/TRBV3-2; abundance: NA; d_gene: NA; CDR3aa: CASSQGSGVDFF; CDR3nt: TGTGCCAGCAGCCAAGGTTCAGGAGTGGATTTCTTT
j_gene: TRBJ2-3; v_gene: TRBV2; abundance: NA; d_gene: NA; CDR3aa: CASSVRSSPSTDTQYF; CDR3nt: TGTGCCAGCAGTGTCCGTTCTTCCCCTAGCACAGATACGCAGTATTTT
j_gene: TRBJ2-1; v_gene: TRBV6-5; abundance: NA; d_gene: NA; CDR3aa: CASSTARGPYNEQFF; CDR3nt: TGTGCCAGCAGTACGGCGCGGGGGCCCTACAATGAGCAGTTCTTC
j_gene: TRBJ1-4; v_gene: TRBV5-1; abundance: NA; d_gene: NA; CDR3aa: CASSGGPATNEKLFF; CDR3nt: TGCGCCAGCAGCGGGGGGCCCGCAACTAATGAAAAACTGTTTTTT
j_gene: TRBJ2-3; v_gene: TRBV5-1; abundance: once; d_gene: NA; CDR3aa: CASRPRTEGADTQYF; CDR3nt: TGCGCCAGCAGACCTAGGACTGAGGGGGCAGATACGCAGTATTTT
j_gene: TRBJ2-5; v_gene: TRBV7-2; abundance: NA; d_gene: NA; CDR3aa: CASSLVGGPTQYF; CDR3nt: TGTGCCAGCAGCTTAGTTGGCGGCCCGACCCAGTACTTC
j_gene: TRBJ1-6; v_gene: TRBV2; abundance: NA; d_gene: TRBD1; CDR3aa: CATGTEANSPLHF; CDR3nt: TGTGCCACCGGGACAGAAGCTAATTCACCCCTCCACTTT
j_gene: TRBJ1-2; v_gene: TRBV6-5; abundance: NA; d_gene: NA; CDR3aa: CASRADTNYGYTF; CDR3nt: TGTGCCAGCAGAGCCGACACCAACTATGGCTACACCTTC
j_gene: TRBJ1-2; v_gene: TRBV24-1; abundance: NA; d_gene: NA; CDR3aa: CATRGGGDYGYTF; CDR3nt: TGTGCCACCAGGGGCGGAGGGGACTATGGCTACACCTTC
j_gene: TRBJ2-6; v_gene: TRBV24-1; abundance: NA; d_gene: NA; CDR3aa: CATSDAGGANVLTF; CDR3nt: TGTGCCACCAGTGATGCTGGTGGGGCCAACGTCCTGACTTTC
j_gene: TRBJ2-3; v_gene: TRBV12-3/TRBV12-4; abundance: NA; d_gene: NA; CDR3aa: CASSSTGDTQYF; CDR3nt: TGTGCCAGCAGCTCCACAGGGGATACGCAGTATTTT
j_gene: TRBJ2-6; v_gene: TRBV19; abundance: NA; d_gene: TRBD1; CDR3aa: CASSPSWRQGLRANVLTF; CDR3nt: TGTGCCAGTAGTCCTTCATGGCGACAGGGTCTCCGGGCCAACGTCCTGACTTTC
j_gene: TRBJ2-2; v_gene: TRBV3-1/TRBV3-2; abundance: NA; d_gene: TRBD1; CDR3aa: CASSQWTGGAGELFF; CDR3nt: TGTGCCAGCAGCCAATGGACAGGGGGAGCCGGGGAGCTGTTTTTT
j_gene: TRBJ2-6; v_gene: TRBV5-1; abundance: once; d_gene: TRBD1; CDR3aa: CASSLAGTGIYSGANVLTF; CDR3nt: TGCGCCAGCAGCTTGGCCGGGACAGGGATTTACTCTGGGGCCAACGTCCTGACTTTC